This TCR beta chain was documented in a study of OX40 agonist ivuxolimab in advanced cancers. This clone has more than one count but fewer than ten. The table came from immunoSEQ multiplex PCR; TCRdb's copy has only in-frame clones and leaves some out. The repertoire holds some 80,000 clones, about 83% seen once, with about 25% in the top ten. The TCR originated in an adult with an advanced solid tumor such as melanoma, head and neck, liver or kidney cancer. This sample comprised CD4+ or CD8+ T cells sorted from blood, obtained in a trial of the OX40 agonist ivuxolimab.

The CDR3 DNA reads TGCGCCAGCAGTGAGCTAATAGCGGGAGTAGATACGCAGTATTTT. It yields the protein CASSELIAGVDTQYF. The V call is TRBV10-1, the J call TRBJ2-3, with 9 positions matching TRBD2. Germline V gene data show CDR1 as WNHNN and CDR2 as SYGVQD (reference sequence). The J segment lost 5 bases and the V segment lost 2 bases, leaving 5 bases of the junction unmatched. The CDR3 is 15 residues long.